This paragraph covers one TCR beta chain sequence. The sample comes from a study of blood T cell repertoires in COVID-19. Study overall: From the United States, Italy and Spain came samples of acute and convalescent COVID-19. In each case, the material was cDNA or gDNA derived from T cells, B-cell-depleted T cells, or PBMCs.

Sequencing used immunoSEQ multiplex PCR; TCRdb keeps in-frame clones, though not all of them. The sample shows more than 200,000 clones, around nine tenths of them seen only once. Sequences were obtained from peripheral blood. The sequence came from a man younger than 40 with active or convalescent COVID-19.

The CDR3 region is CASSRFPQNENTEAFF. CDR3 sequence (DNA): TGTGCCAGCTCACGGTTCCCACAGAACGAGAACACTGAAGCTTTCTTT. The rearrangement joins TRBV18 to TRBJ1-1; no clear D. CDR1 is KGHSH, CDR2 LQKENI, per germline. The CDR3 has 16 residues. Trimming stripped 4 bases from V and 1 base from J, with 16 bases between.